Following are 31 T cell receptor beta chains from one sample sequenced in a study of T cells expressing NK-cell markers. TCRdb reprocessed the 5' RACE reads and keeps a single row for each CDR3 protein, giving no DNA. The listing records fewer than 550,000 distinct CDR3 sequences. The sequenced sample consisted of blood T cells: a sorted CD56 or NKG2C T cell subset, CD4+ or CD8+ T cells, or bulk PBMC T cells (not recorded which). The receptors come from a woman between 45 and 60 years old in good health.

The chain has TRBV20-1 and TRBJ2-1. There are 14 residues in the CDR3. Germline CDR1 is DFQATT and CDR2 is SNEGSKA (reference sequence). Here the CDR3 reads CSARLPSSYNEQFF.

The chain is built from TRBV5-5 and TRBJ2-5; TCRdb's assignment of TRBD1 cannot be checked, as there is no DNA. Germline V gene data show CDR1 as SGHKS and CDR2 as YYEKEE (reference sequence). The CDR3 length is 14 residues. CDR3 loop: CASSSTGMWETQYF.

The CDR3 loop is CASRGTLGTGELFF. This chain uses TRBV5-1 with TRBJ2-2; absent DNA, TCRdb's TRBD1 call cannot be checked. This CDR3 region has 14 residues. Germline V lookup: CDR1 SGHRS, CDR2 YFSETQ.

The gene calls are TRBV5-8 and TRBJ2-3. Germline V gene sequence: CDR1 SGHTS, CDR2 YDEGEE. The CDR3 is made up of 13 amino acids. Here the CDR3 reads CASSLGPSDTQYF.

The V call is TRBV20-1, the J call TRBJ2-1; no DNA is available, so the TRBD2 call from TCRdb remains unchecked. CDR1 is DFQATT, CDR2 SNEGSKA, per germline (reference sequence). CDR3 length: 15 residues. The CDR3 loop is CSALSSGRGYNEQFF.

The V call is TRBV5-8, the J call TRBJ1-5; TCRdb lists TRBD1, though no DNA is available to test this call. The CDR3 contains 15 residues. CDR1 is SGHTS and CDR2 is YDEGEE in the germline V gene. Here the CDR3 reads CASSRRGTPIGPQHF.

V gene TRBV12-3 or TRBV12-4 combines with J gene TRBJ2-7. CDR3 length equals 14 residues. The CDR3 here is CASSFSGTHYEQYF.

The V and J genes are TRBV6-5 and TRBJ1-2; the D call from TCRdb, TRBD1, cannot be confirmed without DNA. The length of the CDR3 is 16 residues. Germline V gene sequence: CDR1 MNHEY, CDR2 SVGAGI. CDR3 in amino acids: CASSYMWSGTNYGYTF.

This chain joins TRBV7-2 and TRBJ2-7; with no DNA, the TCRdb D assignment of TRBD1 cannot be verified. Germline values: CDR1 SGHTA, CDR2 FQGNSA. The CDR3 runs 18 residues. CDR3 in amino acids: CASSLWTPSTRNLYEQYF.

The chain links TRBV25-1 to TRBJ2-2. Germline lookup yields CDR1 MGHDK and CDR2 SYGVNS. CDR3 length equals 12 residues. CDR3 sequence: CASRGNTGELFF.

The chain carries TRBV27 and TRBJ2-2; the TCRdb call, TRBD2, lacks DNA for checking. CDR1 is MNHEY and CDR2 is SMNVEV in the germline V gene (reference sequence). The CDR3 is made up of 15 amino acids. CDR3 residues: CASSRGLAGAGELFF.

The chain carries TRBV5-1 and TRBJ2-3; the D call of TRBD2 rests on TCRdb alone, since no DNA is present to check it. The germline V gene has CDR1 SGHRS and CDR2 YFSETQ. This CDR3 contains 17 residues. Here the CDR3 reads CASIEVAGGPGTDTQYF. The whole variable domain, remainder taken from reference TRBV5-1 and TRBJ2-3, is KAGVTQTPRYLIKTRGQQVTLSCSPISGHRSVSWYQQTPGQGLQFLFEYFSETQRNKGNFPGRFSGRQFSNSRSEMNVSTLELGDSALYLCASIEVAGGPGTDTQYFGPGTRLTVL.

The chain has TRBV12-3 or TRBV12-4 and TRBJ2-2; TCRdb picks TRBD2, but there is no DNA to check that call. This CDR3 spans 15 amino acids. CDR3: CASTLISGPSGELFF.

The chain couples TRBV10-1 to TRBJ2-1; the TCRdb call, TRBD2, lacks DNA for checking. CDR1 WNHNN and CDR2 SYGVQD come from the germline V gene (reference sequence). The CDR3 consists of 13 residues. CDR3 in amino acids: CASSGAGGYEQFF.

The chain links TRBV5-1 to TRBJ1-2. The length of the CDR3 is 12 residues. Per the germline V gene, CDR1 is SGHRS and CDR2 is YFSETQ. CDR3 sequence: CASSLDRNGYTF.

J is TRBJ2-7 and V is TRBV5-6; the D call from TCRdb, TRBD2, cannot be confirmed without DNA. The CDR3 consists of 15 residues. CDR1 and CDR2 (germline): SGHDT, YYEEEE. The CDR3 reads CASSPGTSGLTRQYF.

This chain uses TRBV5-1 with TRBJ1-4; checking the TCRdb D call of TRBD1 is not possible without DNA. From germline, CDR1 is SGHRS and CDR2 YFSETQ. The CDR3 length is 17 residues. The CDR3 reads CASSLGRTGNSNEKLFF.

The chain carries TRBV7-4 and TRBJ2-7; the TCRdb call, TRBD2, lacks DNA for checking. This CDR3 has 17 amino acids. Germline V gives CDR1 SGHVT, CDR2 SQSDAQ. CDR3 residues: CASSFFFGTASSYEQYF.

The chain couples TRBV30 to TRBJ1-1; checking the TCRdb D call of TRBD1 is not possible without DNA. The CDR3 has 13 residues. The germline gives CDR1 GTSNPN, CDR2 SVGIG (reference sequence). CDR3 in amino acids: CAWSQGRGTEAFF.

V and J are TRBV20-1 and TRBJ1-1. Germline V gene data show CDR1 as DFQATT and CDR2 as SNEGSKA (reference sequence). The CDR3 extends over 12 amino acids. This CDR3 is CSAVRAGGEAFF.

The V gene is TRBV29-1, the J gene TRBJ1-3. This CDR3 is 11 amino acids long. The V gene's germline CDR1 is SQVTM and CDR2 ANQGSEA. This CDR3 is CSAATPGLIYF.

This chain links TRBV7-9 with TRBJ1-1; TCRdb selects TRBD1, and the lack of DNA leaves this call unchecked. The CDR3 loop spans 14 amino acids. Looked up from germline, CDR1 is SEHNR and CDR2 is FQNEAQ (reference sequence). CDR3 protein: CASSPKRGGTEAFF.

The chain uses TRBV29-1 and TRBJ2-2; checking the TCRdb D call of TRBD1 is not possible without DNA. CDR1 is SQVTM, CDR2 ANQGSEA, per germline. The CDR3 is 15 amino acids. The CDR3 is CSVEPGQGGHGELFF.

The rearrangement joins TRBV12-5 to TRBJ2-5; as DNA is missing, the TRBD2 call by TCRdb cannot be tested. Per germline, CDR1 LGHNT and CDR2 FRNRAP. The CDR3 loop spans 20 amino acids. Here the CDR3 reads CASGNGLAGGSRRIRETQYF.

The chain joins TRBV7-3 to TRBJ2-2; there is no DNA to check the TCRdb D call of TRBD2. This CDR3 spans 15 amino acids. Germline V gene sequence: CDR1 SGHTA, CDR2 FQGTGA. Here the CDR3 reads CASSSTLSGYGELFF.

The chain couples TRBV28 to TRBJ2-1. The length of the CDR3 is 15 residues. CDR1 MDHEN and CDR2 SYDVKM come from the germline V gene. CDR3 in amino acids: CASSLRRVVYNEQFF. Based on the CDR3 plus reference TRBV28 and TRBJ2-1, the full variable domain is DVKVTQSSRYLVKRTGEKVFLECVQDMDHENMFWYRQDPGLGLRLIYFSYDVKMKEKGDIPEGYSVSREKKERFSLILESASTNQTSMYLCASSLRRVVYNEQFFGPGTRLTVL.

The chain has TRBV6-1 and TRBJ1-3. The CDR3 sequence is 14 residues long. Germline V gives CDR1 MNHNS, CDR2 SASEGT. The CDR3 sequence: CASNLDVSGNTIYF.

The chain employs TRBV7-9 and TRBJ1-4; TCRdb calls TRBD1, which cannot be checked without DNA. The CDR3 loop spans 15 amino acids. CDR1 and CDR2 from the germline V gene are SEHNR and FQNEAQ (reference sequence). The CDR3 region is CASSPGSVPNEKLFF.

The chain links TRBV5-4 to TRBJ2-7; TCRdb's D call of TRBD1 is untestable without DNA. CDR3 length: 14 residues. Germline CDR1 SGHNT, CDR2 YYREEE (reference sequence). The chain's CDR3 is CASSLHGGSYEQYF. Based on the CDR3 plus reference TRBV5-4 and TRBJ2-7, the full variable domain is ETGVTQSPTHLIKTRGQQVTLRCSSQSGHNTVSWYQQALGQGPQFIFQYYREEENGRGNFPPRFSGLQFPNYSSELNVNALELDDSALYLCASSLHGGSYEQYFGPGTRLTVT.

The V call is TRBV7-9, the J call TRBJ2-1; TCRdb returns TRBD2, unconfirmable since there is no DNA. Per the germline V gene, CDR1 is SEHNR and CDR2 is FQNEAQ (reference sequence). The CDR3 is made up of 19 amino acids. The CDR3 here is CASSLRTSGRAGSYNDQFF. Complete variable domain (other parts from reference TRBV7-9 and TRBJ2-1): DTGVSQNPRHKITKRGQNVTFRCDPISEHNRLYWYRQTLGQGPEFLTYFQNEAQLEKSRLLSDRFSAERPKGSFSTLEIQRTEQGDSAMYLCASSLRTSGRAGSYNDQFFGPGTRLTVL.

This chain joins TRBV20-1 and TRBJ2-7; checking the TCRdb D call of TRBD2 is not possible without DNA. The CDR3 has 13 residues. Looked up from germline, CDR1 is DFQATT and CDR2 is SNEGSKA (reference sequence). This CDR3 is CSAAGAGGREQYF.